This T cell receptor (beta chain) was profiled in a study of Graves' ophthalmopathy and Graves' hyperthyroidism. For repertoire sequencing, the TCR beta CDR3 regions were amplified from RNA transcripts. An opening RT-PCR round employed HTBI primers and preceded a second-round multiplex PCR. In TCRdb, the multiplex PCR reads were re-called with MiXCR into one record per CDR3 protein. There are 300,000 to 400,000 distinct CDR3 sequences in the sample; about a sixth occur only once, and 2% to 3% lies in the top ten. This clonotype was detected ten times or more. The CDR3 spans 16 residues. Germline CDR1 DFQATT, CDR2 SNEGSKA (reference sequence). V was pared by 3 bases and J by 5 bases, with 14 bases of the junction left unmatched.

The chain combines TRBV20-1 with TRBJ2-5; 8 bases match TRBD2. The sample consisted of peripheral blood. The clonotype originates from an adult woman with stable Graves' hyperthyroidism. CDR3 protein: CSASISGIPLGETQYF. In DNA, the CDR3 is TGCAGTGCTAGTATTAGCGGGATCCCTTTGGGGGAGACCCAGTACTTC.